Shown below are 29 T cell receptor beta chains from a single sample sequenced in a study of T cell changes during pregnancy in multiple sclerosis (dated by TCRdb to between 2018 and 2021). Libraries were prepared through the immunoSEQ multiplex PCR assay. Entries here come from immuneACCESS through TCRdb and include only in-frame sequences with V and J called. Some clones fail to appear in such tables; in the studies checked, an unresolved V gene covers under half of the shortfall, and the cause of the remainder is unknown. The sample table shows some 100,000 clones, and around 94% are seen once. The top ten hold around 1.2% of the sample. Sequences were derived from peripheral blood, sampled in the second trimester of pregnancy. Receptor source: a female donor with multiple sclerosis, enrolled in a pregnancy study.

The V gene is TRBV6-5, the J gene TRBJ1-1; 8 bases line up with TRBD1. Germline V gene data show CDR1 as MNHEY and CDR2 as SVGAGI. V was pared by 6 bases and J by 5 bases, with 11 bases of the junction left unmatched. CDR3 size: 15 residues. CDR3 nucleotides: TGTGCCAGCAGAAATACCAGGGGGCGCGGTACTGAAGCTTTCTTT. As protein: CASRNTRGRGTEAFF.

The rearrangement joins TRBV4-1 to TRBJ2-1, with 15 bases fitting TRBD2. Losses at the gene ends were 0 bases for V and 7 bases for J; bases not matched to a gene: 7. Germline V lookup: CDR1 MGHRA, CDR2 YSYEKL. This CDR3 has 18 residues. CDR3 in DNA: TGCGCCAGCAGCCAAGAGGGACTAGCGGGAGGTTTCCGGAATGAGCAGTTCTTC. Protein: CASSQEGLAGGFRNEQFF.

CDR3 protein: CASSLSGLYTEAFF. The DNA for the CDR3 is TGTGCCAGCTCGCTTTCGGGACTTTACACTGAAGCTTTCTTT. V and J are TRBV18 and TRBJ1-1, with D possibly TRBD1 on 5 matching bases. This CDR3 region has 14 residues. Germline lookup yields CDR1 KGHSH and CDR2 LQKENI. V was pared by 6 bases and J by 3 bases, with 14 bases between.

The rearrangement links TRBV5-6 to TRBJ2-3; 10 bases are shared with TRBD2. Losses at the gene ends were 4 bases for V and 3 bases for J; bases not matched to a gene: 11. The CDR3 spans 17 residues. Germline CDR1 and CDR2: SGHDT and YYEEEE. The CDR3 is CASSPRLAGGRTDTQYF. The CDR3 DNA is TGTGCCAGCAGCCCGCGGTTAGCGGGGGGCAGGACAGATACGCAGTATTTT.

The chain combines TRBV7-2 with TRBJ1-1; unclear D gene. CDR1 and CDR2 (germline): SGHTA, FQGNSA. V lost 1 base to trimming and J lost 0 bases, with 9 bases between them. CDR3 size: 15 residues. The CDR3 bases are TGTGCCAGCAGCTTAGGCACGGGAATGAACACTGAAGCTTTCTTT. This codes for CASSLGTGMNTEAFF.

V gene TRBV27 combines with J gene TRBJ2-7, with 8 bases that match TRBD1. V trimming: 2 bases; J trimming: 3 bases; junction bases outside the gene matches: 3. This CDR3 is built from 14 residues. The germline CDR1 and CDR2 sequences are MNHEY and SMNVEV (reference sequence). CDR3 loop: CASSLQGAHYEQYF. Written as DNA, the CDR3 is TGTGCCAGCAGTTTACAGGGGGCTCACTACGAGCAGTACTTC.

The chain links TRBV15 to TRBJ1-3; D gene ambiguous. Germline lookup yields CDR1 LNHNV and CDR2 YYDKDF (reference sequence). Trimming stripped 2 bases from V and 0 bases from J, with 5 bases between. This CDR3 has 14 amino acids. The CDR3 reads CATSRSGSGNTIYF. Here the CDR3 DNA reads TGTGCCACCAGCAGATCCGGCTCTGGAAACACCATATATTTT. Full variable domain (remainder filled in from reference TRBV15 and TRBJ1-3): DAMVIQNPRYQVTQFGKPVTLSCSQTLNHNVMYWYQQKSSQAPKLLFHYYDKDFNNEADTPDNFQSRRPNTSFCFLDIRSPGLGDTAMYLCATSRSGSGNTIYFGEGSWLTVV.

The chain uses TRBV19 and TRBJ1-1; no clear D. V lost 5 bases and J 2 bases, leaving 12 bases between the germline ends. The CDR3 covers 14 residues. Germline values: CDR1 LNHDA, CDR2 SQIVND (reference sequence). CDR3 nucleotides: TGTGCCAGTAGTGTGGTGGGGAGTAACACTGAAGCTTTCTTT. Protein sequence: CASSVVGSNTEAFF.

The V gene is TRBV6-5, the J gene TRBJ2-1; D is perhaps TRBD2 (6 bases). V lost 7 bases to trimming and J lost 7 bases, with 20 bases between them. CDR1 is MNHEY, CDR2 SVGAGI, per germline. CDR3 length: 15 amino acids. CDR3 region: CASTPDAGLTNEQFF. The CDR3 DNA sequence: TGTGCCAGCACCCCCGACGCGGGACTCACAAATGAGCAGTTCTTC.

The chain recombines TRBV5-4 with TRBJ1-4; no firm D call. Germline V CDR1 and CDR2: SGHNT, YYREEE (reference sequence). There are 13 residues in the CDR3. V was pared by 0 bases and J by 6 bases, with 6 bases between. The CDR3 DNA reads TGTGCCAGCAGCTTGGACCGGGATGAAAAACTGTTTTTT. Its translation: CASSLDRDEKLFF.

The chain carries TRBV10-2 and TRBJ2-5; 12 nucleotides line up with TRBD2. J lost 5 bases, V lost 7 bases, and 5 bases had no gene match. CDR3 length equals 14 residues. CDR1 and CDR2 (germline): WSHSY, SAAADI. The CDR3 DNA reads as TGCGCCAGCAAGCTAGCGGGAGGGGTCGAGACCCAGTACTTC. It codes for CASKLAGGVETQYF.

V and J are TRBV6-1 and TRBJ1-1, with 7 bases fitting TRBD1. Germline lookup yields CDR1 MNHNS and CDR2 SASEGT. With 4 bases clipped from V and 1 base from J, the junction kept 3 bases outside the gene matches. This CDR3 has 14 residues. This chain's CDR3 is CASSGNRGNTEAFF. The CDR3 DNA sequence: TGTGCCAGCAGTGGGAACAGGGGGAACACTGAAGCTTTCTTT.

This chain uses TRBV27 with TRBJ1-2, with a weak D call TRBD1 (6 bases). The germline gives CDR1 MNHEY, CDR2 SMNVEV (reference sequence). This CDR3 is 14 amino acids long. The V end lost 3 bases, the J end lost 5 bases, and 13 bases lay between the germline ends. The CDR3 sequence: CASSFGGRTYGYTF. In nucleotides, the CDR3 is TGTGCCAGCAGTTTTGGGGGCAGGACTTATGGCTACACCTTC.

The rearrangement joins TRBV19 to TRBJ2-5, with D perhaps matching TRBD1 (6 bases). Germline V gives CDR1 LNHDA, CDR2 SQIVND (reference sequence). The CDR3 covers 14 residues. Trimming took off 5 bases at V and 9 bases at J, with 19 bases between the two ends. CDR3 in DNA: TGTGCCAGTAGTGCCACAGGGACCCAATCGGCCCAGTACTTC. Amino acid sequence: CASSATGTQSAQYF.

The CDR3 DNA is TGCGCCAGCAGCCAAATTGACAGGGGAGCTCAGCCCCAGCATTTT. Its protein is CASSQIDRGAQPQHF. The chain recombines TRBV4-1 with TRBJ1-5, with 8 positions matching TRBD1. CDR3 length equals 15 residues. After removal of 2 bases from V and 6 bases from J, the junction contained 6 bases not matched to a gene. Germline V CDR1 and CDR2: MGHRA, YSYEKL.

CDR3 bases: TGTGCCAGCAGGGTGACTCCCACCTCGAACACCGGGGAGCTGTTTTTT. Its translation is CASRVTPTSNTGELFF. This chain links TRBV2 with TRBJ2-2; D unresolved. Trimming left V 6 bases short and J 0 bases short, with 14 bases between. The CDR3 loop spans 16 amino acids. From germline, CDR1 is SNHLY and CDR2 FYNNEI.

This clone was detected a few times. The chain is built from TRBV6-1 and TRBJ2-3, with 9 bases identical to TRBD1. This CDR3 region has 15 residues. Germline V gene sequence: CDR1 MNHNS, CDR2 SASEGT. V gave up 4 bases and J gave up 4 bases; unmatched junction bases: 6. CDR3 residues: CASSGGTGTPDTQYF. The CDR3 DNA is TGTGCCAGCAGTGGAGGGACAGGGACCCCAGATACGCAGTATTTT.

This clone has just one count. V gene TRBV6-1 combines with J gene TRBJ1-4; D may be TRBD1 (5 bases). The CDR3 consists of 15 residues. Trimming pared 5 bases from V and 7 bases from J, leaving 17 bases between. Germline lookup yields CDR1 MNHNS and CDR2 SASEGT. The CDR3 reads CASSSAGGGSEKLFF. CDR3 nucleotides: TGTGCCAGCAGTTCCGCCGGGGGGGGTAGTGAAAAACTGTTTTTT.

This chain connects TRBV7-2 to TRBJ2-3, with D possibly TRBD2 on 6 matching bases. V lost 3 bases and J lost 0, with 10 bases in between. The CDR3 is 15 residues long. Germline V gene sequence: CDR1 SGHTA, CDR2 FQGNSA. CDR3 loop: CASSLEGLSTDTQYF. CDR3 nucleotides: TGTGCCAGCAGCTTGGAGGGCTTGAGCACAGATACGCAGTATTTT.

The chain has TRBV7-3 and TRBJ1-1; possible D gene TRBD1, 5 bases. Germline CDR1 and CDR2: SGHTA and FQGTGA. Trimming took 2 bases from V and 3 from J, leaving 10 bases between them. CDR3 length: 14 amino acids. The CDR3, as DNA: TGTGCCAGCAGCTTACGTGGGGCGGACACTGAAGCTTTCTTT. Residues: CASSLRGADTEAFF.

The V gene is TRBV30, the J gene TRBJ2-5; 11 nucleotides align to TRBD2. The trim removed 0 bases at V and 9 bases at J, leaving 15 bases unmatched. Per the germline V gene, CDR1 is GTSNPN and CDR2 is SVGIG (reference sequence). CDR3 size: 17 residues. The DNA for the CDR3 is TGTGCCTGGAGTGTTCTCGGTGCTAGCGGGGGGTCATGGGCCCAGTACTTC. This translates into CAWSVLGASGGSWAQYF.

The rearrangement uses TRBV5-5 and TRBJ1-2; 11 nucleotides line up with TRBD1. The CDR3 spans 15 residues. The V gene's germline CDR1 is SGHKS and CDR2 YYEKEE (reference sequence). V shed 3 bases, J shed 2 bases, and the junction held 3 bases outside the gene matches. CDR3 sequence: CASSYGTGGNYGYTF. CDR3 nucleotides: TGTGCCAGCAGCTACGGGACAGGGGGAAACTATGGCTACACCTTC.

The rearrangement joins TRBV6-5 to TRBJ2-7, with TRBD2 matching 7 bases. V shed 3 bases, J shed 0 bases, and the junction held 8 bases outside the gene matches. The germline CDR1 and CDR2 sequences are MNHEY and SVGAGI. The CDR3 runs to 16 residues. The CDR3 DNA follows: TGTGCCAGCAGTTATGCGCAGGGAGGGAGCTCCTACGAGCAGTACTTC. This sequence encodes CASSYAQGGSSYEQYF.

This sequence joins TRBV11-2 and TRBJ1-2; 8 bases match TRBD1. Germline loops: CDR1 SGHAT, CDR2 FQNNGV. J gave up 7 bases and V 3 bases, and 4 bases lay outside the gene matches. There are 13 residues in the CDR3. DNA of the CDR3: TGTGCCAGCAGCTTCCGGACAGGGCTTGGCTACACCTTC. This translates into CASSFRTGLGYTF.

CDR3 in DNA: TGCGCCAGCAGCTCCGGGACAGAGAGCCCTTTAACTGAAGCTTTCTTT. Translating gives CASSSGTESPLTEAFF. The chain carries TRBV5-1 and TRBJ1-1; 7 nucleotides agree with TRBD1. This CDR3 has 16 amino acids. The V gene end was trimmed by 3 bases and the J gene end by 5 bases; junction bases not matched to a gene: 13. In germline, CDR1 is SGHRS, CDR2 YFSETQ.

Comment on this clone: The junction departs from the called germline gene at one end, perhaps through a read error. The chain is built from TRBV5-4 and TRBJ2-5, with D unresolved. Germline assignment: CDR1 SGHNT and CDR2 YYREEE (reference sequence). This CDR3 region has 13 residues. CDR3 coding DNA: TGTGCCACCAGCTCAGCTGGGCTGGAGACCCAGTACTTC. It codes for CATSSAGLETQYF.

This rearrangement joins TRBV27 to TRBJ2-1, with 12 positions matching TRBD2. Trimming cost V 1 base and J 2 bases; bases outside gene matches: 3. Germline loops: CDR1 MNHEY, CDR2 SMNVEV (reference sequence). The CDR3 runs 17 residues. This CDR3 is CASSLYASGRAYNEQFF. CDR3 nucleotides: TGTGCCAGCAGTTTATACGCTAGCGGGAGGGCCTACAATGAGCAGTTCTTC.

The chain is built from TRBV5-4 and TRBJ2-3; 9 positions match TRBD2. Germline loops: CDR1 SGHNT, CDR2 YYREEE (reference sequence). V was pared by 4 bases and J by 4 bases, with 4 bases of the junction left unmatched. There are 14 residues in the CDR3. For the CDR3, the DNA is TGTGCCAGCAGCCTACTAGCGGGCGCAGATACGCAGTATTTT. As protein: CASSLLAGADTQYF. Full variable domain (missing parts from reference TRBV5-4 and TRBJ2-3): ETGVTQSPTHLIKTRGQQVTLRCSSQSGHNTVSWYQQALGQGPQFIFQYYREEENGRGNFPPRFSGLQFPNYSSELNVNALELDDSALYLCASSLLAGADTQYFGPGTRLTVL.

The chain has TRBV7-9 and TRBJ2-2; the D is unclear. Germline V CDR1 and CDR2: SEHNR, FQNEAQ (reference sequence). The CDR3 has 14 residues. Between the trimmed V and J ends, which lost 5 bases and 1 base, there was a span of 8 bases. The CDR3 nucleotides read TGTGCCAGCAGCCCCAGAAAGAACACCGGGGAGCTGTTTTTT. This gives the protein CASSPRKNTGELFF.